Given below is one TCR beta chain in context. Its cognate antigen is unknown. Profiling relied on immunoSEQ multiplex PCR, and the TCRdb table lists in-frame clones only, not all of them. Of roughly 1,000,000 clones listed, more than 75% are singletons. This sample is drawn from a study of shared clonotypes between healthy human individuals. The CDR3 loop spans 12 amino acids. The study, taken as a whole, reports: Depth was large, yet rarefaction showed that sorted-subset sequencing was incomplete. Some clonotypes were shared by all four sorted-subset donors, while others were not shared. The non-shared ones had lower generation probabilities than the shared ones.

Sample: memory CD4+ T cells from PBMCs. Indicated subset: CD45RA-negative fraction. The clonotype comes from a man between 18 and 29 years old in good health. Some clones in this sample may be carry-over from other donors' samples. The rearrangement links TRBV12-2 to TRBJ2-2. TRBV12-2 is labeled a pseudogene. The CDR3 sequence: CASRRRTTELFF. CDR3 DNA sequence: TGTGCAAGTCGCCGCCGAACGACGGAGCTGTTTTTT.